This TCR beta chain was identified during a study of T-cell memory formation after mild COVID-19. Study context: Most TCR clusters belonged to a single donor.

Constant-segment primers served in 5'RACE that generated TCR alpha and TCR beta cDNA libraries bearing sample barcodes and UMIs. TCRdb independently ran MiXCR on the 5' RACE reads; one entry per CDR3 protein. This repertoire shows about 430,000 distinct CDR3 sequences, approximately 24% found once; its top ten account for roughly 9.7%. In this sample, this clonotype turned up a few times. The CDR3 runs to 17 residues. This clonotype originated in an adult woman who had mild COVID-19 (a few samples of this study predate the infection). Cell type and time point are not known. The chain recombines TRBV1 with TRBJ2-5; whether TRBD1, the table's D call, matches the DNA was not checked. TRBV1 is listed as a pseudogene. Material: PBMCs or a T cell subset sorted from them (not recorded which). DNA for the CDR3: TGCACCAGCAGCCTCCTCGTTAAGGACCCCCGCCAAGAGACCCAGTACTTC. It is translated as CTSSLLVKDPRQETQYF.